Shown below are 9 T cell receptor beta chains from a single sample sequenced in a study of cytomegalovirus exposure and HLA in healthy donors. PCR involved 60 Vbeta and 13 Jbeta primers. The protocol was immunoSEQ multiplex PCR, while the TCRdb copy is restricted to in-frame clones and leaves out a portion. The repertoire holds about 200,000 clones, with about nine tenths as singletons. Sequenced sample: PBMCs. These receptors originate from a boy between 2 and 10 years old in good health and CMV-seronegative.

The CDR3 coding sequence is TGTGCCAGCAGTTCCCCGGGACTAGCGGGAGGAGGCACGCAGTATTTT. It codes for CASSSPGLAGGGTQYF. The rearrangement links TRBV28 to TRBJ2-3; TRBD2 matches 15 bases. The CDR3 extends over 16 amino acids. Germline trimming cut 4 bases from V and 9 bases from J; bases unmatched to any gene: 8. Germline CDR1 is MDHEN and CDR2 is SYDVKM.

This clone showed up just once. The chain joins TRBV5-8 to TRBJ2-1; D remains ambiguous. V was clipped by 0 bases and J by 9 bases, with 10 bases between them. Germline CDR1 is SGHTS and CDR2 is YDEGEE. The CDR3 is 13 residues long. The CDR3 loop reads CASSLVATIEQFF. For the CDR3, the DNA is TGTGCCAGCAGCTTGGTAGCTACCATTGAGCAGTTCTTC.

The genes are TRBV5-1 and TRBJ2-5; TRBD2 is a possible D gene (6 bases). The CDR3 is made up of 14 amino acids. The V gene lost 9 bases and the J gene lost 2 bases, with 17 bases spanning the gap. CDR1 is SGHRS, CDR2 YFSETQ, per germline. The CDR3 spells CATREAVVQETQYF. The CDR3 DNA reads as TGCGCCACTAGGGAGGCTGTGGTACAAGAGACCCAGTACTTC. The whole variable domain, remainder taken from reference TRBV5-1 and TRBJ2-5, is KAGVTQTPRYLIKTRGQQVTLSCSPISGHRSVSWYQQTPGQGLQFLFEYFSETQRNKGNFPGRFSGRQFSNSRSEMNVSTLELGDSALYLCATREAVVQETQYFGPGTRLLVL.

This chain connects TRBV5-5 to TRBJ2-7; TRBD2 might be the D (6 bases). The CDR3 extends over 13 amino acids. V gave up 2 bases and J gave up 6 bases, with 12 bases separating them. The germline gives CDR1 SGHKS, CDR2 YYEKEE (reference sequence). The CDR3 is CASSLTQGGEQYF. The CDR3 DNA sequence: TGTGCCAGCAGCTTAACCCAGGGAGGCGAGCAGTACTTC.

The chain carries TRBV5-1 and TRBJ2-1; a weak D match, TRBD2 (6 bases). V lost 4 bases and J 0 bases, leaving 17 bases between the germline ends. Germline V gene lookup returns CDR1 SGHRS and CDR2 YFSETQ. This CDR3 is built from 17 residues. The CDR3 reads CASSQVGGPYSYNEQFF. CDR3 nucleotides: TGCGCCAGCAGCCAGGTCGGGGGACCGTACTCCTACAATGAGCAGTTCTTC.

The genes are TRBV19 and TRBJ2-1, with D possibly being TRBD2 (6 bases). V was clipped by 5 bases and J by 6 bases, with 14 bases between them. The germline CDR1 and CDR2 sequences are LNHDA and SQIVND (reference sequence). The CDR3 extends over 14 amino acids. The CDR3 is CASSDPGLPNEQFF. The CDR3 DNA reads TGTGCCAGTAGTGATCCGGGACTCCCCAATGAGCAGTTCTTC.

The chain uses TRBV9 and TRBJ1-3; D call uncertain. The V gene lost 3 bases and the J gene lost 9 bases, with 13 bases spanning the gap. The germline gives CDR1 SGDLS, CDR2 YYNGEE. This CDR3 has 13 amino acids. CDR3 DNA: TGTGCCAGCAGCGACAGAGTGTACGGCACCATATATTTT. This encodes CASSDRVYGTIYF. The full variable domain, its missing parts supplied by reference TRBV9 and TRBJ1-3, is DSGVTQTPKHLITATGQRVTLRCSPRSGDLSVYWYQQSLDQGLQFLIQYYNGEERAKGNILERFSAQQFPDLHSELNLSSLELGDSALYFCASSDRVYGTIYFGEGSWLTVV.

This CDR3 reads CASRGLAGVPCSYNEQFF. CDR3 nucleotides: TGTGCCAGCAGGGGACTAGCGGGAGTCCCTTGCTCCTACAATGAGCAGTTCTTC. V and J are TRBV21-1 and TRBJ2-1; the table's D gene call, TRBD2, was not cross checked with the DNA. TRBV21-1 is noted as a pseudogene. The CDR3 is made up of 18 amino acids.

This rearrangement joins TRBV5-1 to TRBJ2-7; D may be TRBD2 (6 bases). Trimming stripped 0 bases from V and 2 bases from J, with 12 bases between. Germline V CDR1 and CDR2: SGHRS, YFSETQ. CDR3 length: 15 amino acids. The CDR3 reads CASSLGSSGTYEQYF. The CDR3 DNA follows: TGCGCCAGCAGCTTGGGAAGTAGCGGAACCTACGAGCAGTACTTC.